The 15 T cell receptor beta chains presented below share a single source sample, sequenced in a study of blood T cell repertoires in COVID-19. Profiled with immunoSEQ multiplex PCR; TCRdb holds only in-frame clones, not every one. This table holds over 250,000 clones, roughly nine tenths found once. The sequenced material came from peripheral blood. Receptors originate from a young woman with COVID-19, enrolled during active disease.

The chain carries TRBV7-9 and TRBJ2-2; D gene ambiguous. This CDR3 has 12 amino acids. V dropped 5 bases and J dropped 3 bases, with 4 bases sitting between them. CDR1 is SEHNR, CDR2 FQNEAQ, per germline (reference sequence). The CDR3 is CASSRDTGELFF. CDR3 nucleotide sequence: TGTGCCAGCAGCCGAGACACCGGGGAGCTGTTTTTT.

This rearrangement joins TRBV5-1 to TRBJ1-1; a weak D match, TRBD1 (5 bases). There are 15 residues in the CDR3. CDR1 and CDR2 from the germline V gene are SGHRS and YFSETQ. Trimming removed 0 bases at V and 1 base at J, with 10 bases between. In nucleotides, the CDR3 is TGCGCCAGCAGCTTGGTAGGGGCCGGGAACACTGAAGCTTTCTTT. Translated: CASSLVGAGNTEAFF. Full variable domain (outside the CDR3, taken from reference TRBV5-1 and TRBJ1-1): KAGVTQTPRYLIKTRGQQVTLSCSPISGHRSVSWYQQTPGQGLQFLFEYFSETQRNKGNFPGRFSGRQFSNSRSEMNVSTLELGDSALYLCASSLVGAGNTEAFFGQGTRLTVV.

The CDR3 here is CASSLQGSGYTF. The CDR3 DNA reads as TGTGCCAGCAGCTTACAGGGATCTGGCTACACCTTC. The chain recombines TRBV5-6 with TRBJ1-2; weak D call: TRBD1 (6 bases). V lost 2 bases, J lost 7 bases, and 9 bases lay in between. The length of the CDR3 is 12 residues. Per germline, CDR1 SGHDT and CDR2 YYEEEE.

The chain links TRBV29-1 to TRBJ1-5, with TRBD1 matching 11 bases. CDR3 length: 13 amino acids. V shed 7 bases, J shed 5 bases, and the junction held 4 bases outside the gene matches. Germline V gives CDR1 SQVTM, CDR2 ANQGSEA. CDR3 coding DNA: TGCAGCGCGAGGACAGGGGGCGATCAGCCCCAGCATTTT. It is translated as CSARTGGDQPQHF.

The chain carries TRBV5-1 and TRBJ2-7, with D tentatively TRBD2 (6 bases). Deletions cut 4 bases from V and 3 bases from J, with 17 bases between. Germline assignment: CDR1 SGHRS and CDR2 YFSETQ. The CDR3 length is 15 residues. In DNA form, the CDR3 reads TGCGCCAGCAGCCGCGTACCGGGAGTAAACTACGAGCAGTACTTC. Protein sequence: CASSRVPGVNYEQYF.

This chain uses TRBV19 with TRBJ1-5, with D possibly being TRBD1 (5 bases). Per germline, CDR1 LNHDA and CDR2 SQIVND (reference sequence). The CDR3 contains 13 residues. V was clipped by 7 bases and J by 7 bases, with 14 bases between them. This CDR3 is CASTLGGKQPQHF. The CDR3 nucleotides read TGTGCCAGTACCCTCGGGGGGAAACAGCCCCAGCATTTT.

This clone has a single count. The CDR3 bases are TGCGCCAGCAGCCCGGACAGTCTCAATCAGCCCCAGCATTTT. Translated: CASSPDSLNQPQHF. The J gene is TRBJ1-5, the V gene TRBV5-1, with a weak D call TRBD1 (6 bases). V was shortened by 4 bases and J by 3 bases, with 11 bases between the two germline ends. The CDR3 runs to 14 residues. Germline CDR1 SGHRS, CDR2 YFSETQ.

This clone was recorded many times. The J gene is TRBJ2-7, the V gene TRBV2, with TRBD1 matching over 7 bases. This CDR3 has 16 amino acids. The ends lost 5 bases at V and 3 bases at J; junction bases unmatched: 13. In germline, CDR1 is SNHLY, CDR2 FYNNEI. The CDR3 loop reads CASSPEAQGVGYEQYF. As DNA, the CDR3 is TGTGCCAGCAGTCCCGAGGCGCAGGGGGTAGGCTACGAGCAGTACTTC.

The CDR3 DNA follows: TGCAGCGTCGTCATAGCGGGATCTTACAATGAGCAGTTCTTC. It codes for CSVVIAGSYNEQFF. The chain links TRBV29-1 to TRBJ2-1; 8 bases align to TRBD2. Trimming removed 6 bases from V and 4 bases from J; junction bases left unmatched: 8. This CDR3 is 14 amino acids long. Germline CDR1 and CDR2: SQVTM and ANQGSEA.

This clone was picked up one time. The chain employs TRBV6-4 and TRBJ2-3, with 14 bases lining up with TRBD2. Germline CDR1 reads MRHNA; CDR2 reads SNTAGT. This CDR3 region has 15 residues. V dropped 8 bases and J dropped 4; count of bases not matched to a gene: 5. This CDR3 reads CASRRLAGGSDTQYF. The CDR3 coding sequence is TGTGCCAGCCGCCGACTAGCGGGAGGGTCAGATACGCAGTATTTT.

The chain couples TRBV7-9 to TRBJ2-5; D is unclear. Trimming removed 5 bases from V and 5 bases from J, with 12 bases in between. The CDR3 spans 13 residues. Germline values: CDR1 SEHNR, CDR2 FQNEAQ (reference sequence). In DNA, the CDR3 is TGTGCCAGCAGCCCCTCGGGTCCCGAGACCCAGTACTTC. Translation gives CASSPSGPETQYF.

The CDR3 DNA reads as TGCGCCAGCAGCCGAGACTACTACGAGCAGTACTTC. It yields the protein CASSRDYYEQYF. V gene TRBV5-1 combines with J gene TRBJ2-7; TRBD2 is a possible D gene (5 bases). The V and J ends lost 4 bases and 3 bases respectively, with 8 bases between them. The CDR3 totals 12 residues. Germline V gives CDR1 SGHRS, CDR2 YFSETQ.

This clone has only one observation. CDR3 protein: CASSLRGTRLKTGELFF. CDR3 DNA: TGTGCCAGCAGCTTAAGGGGGACTAGGCTGAAGACCGGGGAGCTGTTTTTT. The chain recombines TRBV7-3 with TRBJ2-2; 8 bases match TRBD2. Germline V lookup: CDR1 SGHTA, CDR2 FQGTGA. This CDR3 region has 17 residues. The V gene end was trimmed by 1 base and the J gene end by 5 bases; junction bases not matched to a gene: 9.

The rearrangement uses TRBV5-1 and TRBJ1-2; possibly TRBD1 for D (6 bases). The V and J ends lost 1 base and 8 bases respectively, with 18 bases between them. Germline CDR1 reads SGHRS; CDR2 reads YFSETQ. There are 15 residues in the CDR3. CDR3 in amino acids: CASSLMPGDYGGYTF. CDR3 in DNA: TGCGCCAGCAGCTTGATGCCAGGGGATTATGGGGGCTACACCTTC.

This chain uses TRBV18 with TRBJ1-6; TRBD1 aligns across 8 bases. CDR1 is KGHSH, CDR2 LQKENI, per germline. Trimming took 8 bases from V and 7 from J; bases not matched to a gene: 7. The CDR3 is 14 residues long. CDR3 nucleotides: TGTGCCAGCACCGGACAGGGATCGAATTCACCCCTCCACTTT. Its protein product is CASTGQGSNSPLHF.